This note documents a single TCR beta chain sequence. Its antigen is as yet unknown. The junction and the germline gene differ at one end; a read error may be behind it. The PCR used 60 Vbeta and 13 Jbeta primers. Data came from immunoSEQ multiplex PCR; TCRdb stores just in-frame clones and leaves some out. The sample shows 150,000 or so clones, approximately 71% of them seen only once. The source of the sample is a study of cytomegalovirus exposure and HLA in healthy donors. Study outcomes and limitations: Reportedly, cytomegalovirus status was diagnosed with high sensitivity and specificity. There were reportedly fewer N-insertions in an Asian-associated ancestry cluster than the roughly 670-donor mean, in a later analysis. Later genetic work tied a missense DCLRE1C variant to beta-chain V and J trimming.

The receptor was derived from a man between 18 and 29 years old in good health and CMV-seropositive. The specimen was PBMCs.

The CDR3 nucleotides are TGCGCCAGCAGCCAAGGGAGGGCTACAGGCTCCCACGAGCAGTACTTC. It translates to CASSQGRATGSHEQYF. V and J are TRBV4-1 and TRBJ2-7; TRBD2 might be the D (6 bases). The CDR3 totals 16 residues. CDR1 is MGHRA and CDR2 is YSYEKL in the germline V gene.